The 13 T cell receptor beta chains listed next were all sequenced from one sample in a study of tissue T cells after allogeneic stem cell transplantation. Repertoires were generated with immunoSEQ multiplex PCR, while TCRdb's copy carries only in-frame clones and drops some. The sample lists over 6,500 clones, about 47% occurring once. Time point given: mouse harvest day 7 after allogeneic transplant. Mouse grafts combined 10^7 T-cell-depleted bone marrow cells with 10^6 splenic CD5+ T cells. Material for sequencing was lymph node tissue. The receptors here all came from a female BALB/c mouse given C57BL/6 T cells with graft-versus-host disease after an allogeneic hematopoietic cell transplant.

On this clone: Gene names refer to mouse genes. The read ends 1 residue before the CDR3 terminus; that terminus is restored from the germline J gene. This chain uses TRBV31 with TRBJ2-5; D may be TRBD1 (6 bases). V was trimmed by 3 bases and J by 0 bases, leaving 10 bases between them. This CDR3 spans 14 amino acids. CDR1 GKSSPN and CDR2 SITVG come from the germline V gene. Here the CDR3 reads CAWSQGINQDTQYF. CDR3 DNA (partial): TGTGCCTGGAGCCAGGGGATTAACCAAGACACCCAGTAC.

This clone has just a few counts. Mouse germline and gene names are used. With the read ending 1 residue before the CDR3 end, the germline J gene is used to fill in that end. The chain has TRBV26 and TRBJ2-7; possible D gene TRBD1, 6 bases. Per the germline V gene, CDR1 is KGHPV and CDR2 is FQNQEV (reference sequence). Trimming stripped 4 bases from V and 0 bases from J, with 10 bases between. This CDR3 has 14 residues. Incomplete CDR3 DNA: TGTGCCAGCAGTCCCGGGACAAACTCCTATGAACAGTAC. It is translated as CASSPGTNSYEQY. The whole CDR3 sequence reads CASSPGTNSYEQYF.

Comments on this clone: Gene and germline names: mouse. The read ends 1 residue early relative to the CDR3; the germline J gene fills the gap. V and J are TRBV26 and TRBJ2-7; TRBD2 agrees at 8 bases. The germline V gene encodes CDR1 KGHPV and CDR2 FQNQEV (reference sequence). This CDR3 is built from 12 residues. V shed 6 bases, J shed 6 bases, and the junction held 4 bases outside the gene matches. The sequenced CDR3 bases are TGTGCCAGCAGCCTGGGGGGCCGTGAACAGTAC. This codes for CASSLGGREQY. The full CDR3 sequence reads CASSLGGREQYF.

As regards this clone: Mouse gene names and germline throughout. Coverage ceases 1 residue before the CDR3 finishes, and the germline J gene fills in the end. V usage is TRBV23 and J usage is TRBJ2-4. CDR1 and CDR2 from the germline V gene are KGHTA and FQNQQP. The CDR3 has 16 amino acids. The DNA read from the CDR3 is TGCTCCAGCAGTCAATCGGGTGGGGCAAGTCAAAACACCTTGTAC. Its protein product is CSSSQSGGASQNTLY. The full CDR3 reads CSSSQSGGASQNTLYF.

Worth noting for this clone: The listed genes are named as in mouse. The read ends 1 residue shy of where the CDR3 ends; the end is completed using the germline J gene. The V gene is TRBV12-2, the J gene TRBJ2-4; D gene ambiguous. The CDR3 is 14 amino acids. Trimming stripped 2 bases from V and 0 bases from J, with 8 bases between. CDR1 and CDR2 (germline): SGHLS, HYDKME. Incomplete CDR3 DNA: TGTGCCAGCTCTCCAAGGTCTAGTCAAAACACCTTGTAC. As protein: CASSPRSSQNTLY. The full CDR3 protein is CASSPRSSQNTLYF.

Of note for this clone: The listed genes are named as in mouse. The DNA ends 1 residue before the CDR3 does, and the rest of the CDR3 is filled in from the germline J gene. The chain carries TRBV26 and TRBJ2-7, with 9 bases aligning to TRBD1. Trimming removed 5 bases from V and 6 bases from J; junction bases left unmatched: 2. The CDR3 loop spans 12 amino acids. The germline V gene encodes CDR1 KGHPV and CDR2 FQNQEV (reference sequence). CDR3 bases read: TGTGCCAGCAGTTTACAGGGGGCTGAACAGTAC. Protein product: CASSLQGAEQY. The entire CDR3 reads CASSLQGAEQYF.

By sample fraction, this clone is large. The gene symbols are mouse symbols. The DNA ends 1 residue before the CDR3 does, and the rest of the CDR3 is filled in from the germline J gene. The chain combines TRBV1 with TRBJ1-1; a possible D gene is TRBD1 (6 bases). CDR3 size: 15 residues. V lost 1 base and J 1 base, leaving 10 bases between the germline ends. Germline CDR1 reads NSQYPW; CDR2 reads LRSPGD (reference sequence). This CDR3 is CTCSAGSRGNTEVFF. The CDR3 DNA, read in part, is TGCACCTGCAGTGCAGGCTCCAGGGGGAACACAGAAGTCTTC.

As for this clone: Mouse gene names apply. The read gets to within 1 residue of the CDR3 end, and the germline J gene fills in the rest. J is TRBJ2-4 and V is TRBV26, with 10 bases matching TRBD2. The CDR3 sequence is 15 residues long. Trimming at V came to 4 bases and at J to 2 bases, leaving 3 bases not matched to a gene. Germline V gene sequence: CDR1 KGHPV, CDR2 FQNQEV (reference sequence). CDR3 in amino acids: CASSPLGGTQNTLYF. The DNA read from the CDR3 is TGTGCCAGCAGTCCACTGGGGGGGACTCAAAACACCTTGTAC.

Notes on this clone: Genes and germline come from the mouse. The DNA ends 1 residue before the CDR3 does, and the rest of the CDR3 is filled in from the germline J gene. The chain employs TRBV3 and TRBJ2-5, with D possibly being TRBD1 (6 bases). CDR3 size: 14 residues. The V gene lost 5 bases and the J gene lost 0 bases, with 9 bases spanning the gap. Germline CDR1 SNHLY, CDR2 FYNGKV (reference sequence). The CDR3 here is CASSPGQNQDTQYF. Incomplete CDR3 DNA: TGTGCCAGCAGCCCGGGACAAAACCAAGACACCCAGTAC.

As for this clone: Gene names follow the mouse nomenclature. The read is 1 residue too short to cover the CDR3 end, so that end is filled in from the germline J gene. The V and J genes are TRBV4 and TRBJ1-2; D is possibly TRBD1 (5 bases). The CDR3 runs 14 residues. Trimming took 4 bases from V and 0 from J, leaving 9 bases between them. In germline, CDR1 is LGHDT, CDR2 YNNKQL (reference sequence). CDR3 protein: CASSSDTANSDYTF. The CDR3 bases that were read are TGTGCCAGCAGCTCGGACACCGCAAACTCCGACTACACC.

As regards this clone: Here the gene names and germline are mouse. The read finishes 1 residue shy of the CDR3 end, and the germline J gene is used to complete it. This chain joins TRBV14 and TRBJ2-7; the match to TRBD1 covers 9 bases. Germline V lookup: CDR1 SGHDT, CDR2 FRDEAV. Trimming cost V 1 base and J 5 bases; bases outside gene matches: 1. The CDR3 runs 13 residues. Incomplete CDR3 DNA: TGTGCCAGCAGTTTCGGGGACAGGGATGAACAGTAC. This encodes CASSFGDRDEQY. The full CDR3 is CASSFGDRDEQYF.

This clone was detected only a few times. Genes and germline are mouse. The read comes to an end 1 residue before the CDR3 does, leaving the germline J gene to fill in the end. The V call is TRBV19, the J call TRBJ1-1; D is perhaps TRBD1 (6 bases). This CDR3 spans 15 amino acids. Trimming removed 1 base from V and 0 bases from J, with 10 bases in between. Germline V gene lookup returns CDR1 FNHDT and CDR2 SITEND (reference sequence). This CDR3 is CASSIPGTPNTEVFF. The part of the CDR3 DNA that was read is TGTGCCAGCAGTATACCCGGGACACCAAACACAGAAGTCTTC.

A note on this clone: Gene names are the mouse ones. Incomplete CDR3 DNA: TGTGCCAGCAGTCTGGAGAAAAACACCTTGTAC. It specifies CASSLEKNTLY. The complete CDR3 protein is CASSLEKNTLYF. J is TRBJ2-4 and V is TRBV26; D unresolved. The read ends 1 residue early relative to the CDR3; the germline J gene fills the gap. The CDR3 covers 12 residues. Deletions cut 2 bases from V and 4 bases from J, with 4 bases between. In germline, CDR1 is KGHPV, CDR2 FQNQEV (reference sequence).